This TCR beta chain is drawn from a study of naive and memory T cell subsets. Four PCR rounds used nested alpha and beta constant region primers plus the SP2 primer. Reverse transcription of blood and skin TCR RNA was primed at alpha and beta constant regions. TCRdb redid the calling of the UMI-ligation and nested PCR reads with MiXCR, one entry per CDR3 protein. The sample records about 26,000 distinct CDR3 sequences, 5% to 5.5% being singletons. This clonotype was found many times. CDR3 length: 14 residues. V lost 6 bases, J lost 4 bases, and 2 bases stayed unmatched. Germline V gives CDR1 MNHNS, CDR2 SASEGT. TCR cDNA received a 3' ligated oligonucleotide that carried a UMI. RNA was extracted from 2 to 2.5 ml of whole blood of healthy adults. Unsorted total RNA, about 1 to 1000 ng, was DNase treated before reverse transcription.

The clonotype originates from an adult in good health. The sequenced sample was blood. This rearrangement joins TRBV6-1 to TRBJ2-5, with 13 bases aligning to TRBD2. CDR3 DNA: TGTGCCAGCAGGGGGACTAGCGGGATAGAGACCCAGTACTTC. Its protein is CASRGTSGIETQYF.